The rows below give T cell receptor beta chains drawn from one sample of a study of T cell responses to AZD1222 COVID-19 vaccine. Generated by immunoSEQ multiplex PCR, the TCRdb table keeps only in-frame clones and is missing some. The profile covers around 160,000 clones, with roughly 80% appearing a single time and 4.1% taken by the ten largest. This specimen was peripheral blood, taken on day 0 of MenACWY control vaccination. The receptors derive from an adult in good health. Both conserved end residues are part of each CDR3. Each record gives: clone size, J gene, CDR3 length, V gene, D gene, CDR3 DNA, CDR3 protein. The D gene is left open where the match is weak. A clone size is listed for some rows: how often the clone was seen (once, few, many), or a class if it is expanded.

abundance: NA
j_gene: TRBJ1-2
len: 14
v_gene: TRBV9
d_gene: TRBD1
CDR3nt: TGTGCCAGCAATAGGGGACAGGGGGCGCTTGGCTACACCTTC
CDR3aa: CASNRGQGALGYTF

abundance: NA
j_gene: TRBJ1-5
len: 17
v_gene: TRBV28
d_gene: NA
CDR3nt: TGTGCCAGCAGTTTATGGACAGACCCCGCTAGCAATCAGCCCCAGCATTTT
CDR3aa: CASSLWTDPASNQPQHF

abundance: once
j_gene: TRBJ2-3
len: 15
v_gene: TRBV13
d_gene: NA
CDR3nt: TGTGCCAGCAGCATCCTTAGTCTGGTGGGAGATACGCAGTATTTT
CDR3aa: CASSILSLVGDTQYF

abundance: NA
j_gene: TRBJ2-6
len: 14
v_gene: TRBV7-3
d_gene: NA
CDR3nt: TGTGCCAGCAGCCCAGACTCTGGGGCCAACGTCCTGACTTTC
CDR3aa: CASSPDSGANVLTF

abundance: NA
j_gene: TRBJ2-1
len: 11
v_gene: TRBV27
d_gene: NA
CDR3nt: TGTGCCAGCAGTTTATACGATGAGCAGTTCTTC
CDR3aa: CASSLYDEQFF

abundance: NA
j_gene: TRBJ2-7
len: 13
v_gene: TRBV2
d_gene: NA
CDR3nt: TGTGCCAGTCTAGGGGTTCTAGCCTACGAGCAGTACTTC
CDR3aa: CASLGVLAYEQYF

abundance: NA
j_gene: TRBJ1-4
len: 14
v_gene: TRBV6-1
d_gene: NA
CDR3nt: TGTGCCAGCAGTGAGAAGGGAGGGATTGAAAAACTGTTTTTT
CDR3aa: CASSEKGGIEKLFF

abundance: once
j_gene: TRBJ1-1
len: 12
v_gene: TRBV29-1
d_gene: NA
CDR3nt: TGCAGCGTTGACAGGGAAAGCTCTGAAGCTTTCTTT
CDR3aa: CSVDRESSEAFF

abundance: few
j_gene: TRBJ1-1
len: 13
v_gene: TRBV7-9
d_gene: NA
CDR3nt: TGTGCCAGCAGCTTCCGAGAGAACACTGAAGCTTTCTTT
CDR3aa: CASSFRENTEAFF

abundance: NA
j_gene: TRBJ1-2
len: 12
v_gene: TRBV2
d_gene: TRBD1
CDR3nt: TGTGCCAGCAGTGGACAGGGCTATGGCTACACCTTC
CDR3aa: CASSGQGYGYTF

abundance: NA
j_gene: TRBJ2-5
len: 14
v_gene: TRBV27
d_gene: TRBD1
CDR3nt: TGTGCCAGCAGTTCCGGACAGGGGGGAGAGACCCAGTACTTC
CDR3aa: CASSSGQGGETQYF

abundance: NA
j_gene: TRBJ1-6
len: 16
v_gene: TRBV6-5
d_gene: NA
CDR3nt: TGTGCCAGCAGTTATCGAGGGACGCCCCAGGGGTCACCCCTCCACTTT
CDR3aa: CASSYRGTPQGSPLHF

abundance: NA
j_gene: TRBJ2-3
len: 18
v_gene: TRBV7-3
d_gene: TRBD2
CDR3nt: TGTGCCAGCAGCCTTATCGGACTAGCGGATCTGGGCACAGATACGCAGTATTTT
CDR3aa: CASSLIGLADLGTDTQYF

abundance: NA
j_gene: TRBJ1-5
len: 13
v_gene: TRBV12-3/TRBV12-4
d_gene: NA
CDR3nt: TGTGCCAGCAGCTTCCAGGGTTATCAGCCCCAGCATTTT
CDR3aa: CASSFQGYQPQHF

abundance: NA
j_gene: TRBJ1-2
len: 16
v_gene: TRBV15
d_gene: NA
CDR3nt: TGTGCCACCAGCAGGGGGGCGGGGGCGGTTCGCTATGGCTACACCTTC
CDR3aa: CATSRGAGAVRYGYTF

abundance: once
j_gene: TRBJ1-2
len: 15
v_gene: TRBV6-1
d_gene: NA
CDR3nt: TGTGCCAGCAGTGAGACCTATCGGGGTGCATATGGCTACACCTTC
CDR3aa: CASSETYRGAYGYTF

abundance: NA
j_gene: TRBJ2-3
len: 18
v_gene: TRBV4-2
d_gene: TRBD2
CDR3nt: TGTGCCAGCAGCTCCCAACTGGGCGGGAGAACTAGCACAGATACGCAGTATTTT
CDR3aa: CASSSQLGGRTSTDTQYF

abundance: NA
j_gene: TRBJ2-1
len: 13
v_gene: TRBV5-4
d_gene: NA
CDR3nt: TGTGCCAGCAGCTCCATCCCGGGCGGTGAGCAGTTCTTC
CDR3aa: CASSSIPGGEQFF

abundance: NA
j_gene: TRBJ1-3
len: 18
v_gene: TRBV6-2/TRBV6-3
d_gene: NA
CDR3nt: TGTGCCAGCAGTCCACCCCGGACGAGGAGGGGACCTGGAAACACCATATATTTT
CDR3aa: CASSPPRTRRGPGNTIYF

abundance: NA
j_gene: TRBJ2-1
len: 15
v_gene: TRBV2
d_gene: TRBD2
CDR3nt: TGTGCCAGCAGAGGTGCTAGCGGGGAAGGCAATGAGCAGTTCTTC
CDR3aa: CASRGASGEGNEQFF

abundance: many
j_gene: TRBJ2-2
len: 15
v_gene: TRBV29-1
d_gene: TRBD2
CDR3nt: TGCAGCGTTGGCCGGGGGGGTTTATGGACCGGGGAGCTGTTTTTT
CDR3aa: CSVGRGGLWTGELFF

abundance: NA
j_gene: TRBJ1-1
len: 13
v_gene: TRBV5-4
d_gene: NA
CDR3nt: TGTGCCAGCAGCTTTACAGCGGGCACTGAAGCTTTCTTT
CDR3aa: CASSFTAGTEAFF

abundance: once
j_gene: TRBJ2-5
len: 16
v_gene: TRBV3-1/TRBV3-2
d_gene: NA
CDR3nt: TGTGCCAGCAGCCAAGATCACATGACCGAAGGAGAGACCCAGTACTTC
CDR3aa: CASSQDHMTEGETQYF

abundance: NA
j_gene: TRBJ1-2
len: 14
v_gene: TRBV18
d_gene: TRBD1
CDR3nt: TGTGCCAGCTCACAACAGGGACAGAACTATGGCTACACCTTC
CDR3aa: CASSQQGQNYGYTF

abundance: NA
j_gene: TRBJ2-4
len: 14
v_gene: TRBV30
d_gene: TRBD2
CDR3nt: TGTGCCTGGAGTGTGGGGGGGGCCAAAAACATTCAGTACTTC
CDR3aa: CAWSVGGAKNIQYF

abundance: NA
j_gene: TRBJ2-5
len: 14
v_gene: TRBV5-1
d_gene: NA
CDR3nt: TGCGCCAGCAGCTACAGGGGGGGCCAAGAGACCCAGTACTTC
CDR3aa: CASSYRGGQETQYF

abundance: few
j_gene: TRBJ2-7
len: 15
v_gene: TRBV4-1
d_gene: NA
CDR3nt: TGCGCCAGCAGCCCAGTCATCAGGACACCCTACGAGCAGTACTTC
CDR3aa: CASSPVIRTPYEQYF

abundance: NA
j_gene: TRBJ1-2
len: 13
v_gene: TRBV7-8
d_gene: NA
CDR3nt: TGTGCCAGCAGCGAAGGACAGCTTTATGGCTACACCTTC
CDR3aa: CASSEGQLYGYTF

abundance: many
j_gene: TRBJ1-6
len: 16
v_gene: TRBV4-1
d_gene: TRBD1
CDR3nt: TGCGCCAGCAGCCCGAAGCGGACAGGGGGTGATTCACCCCTCCACTTT
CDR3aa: CASSPKRTGGDSPLHF

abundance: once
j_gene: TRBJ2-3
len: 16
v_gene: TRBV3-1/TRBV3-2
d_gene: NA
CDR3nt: TGTGCCAGCAGTCTGGGGGGCGACCCCCCCCGGGATACGCAGTATTTT
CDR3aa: CASSLGGDPPRDTQYF

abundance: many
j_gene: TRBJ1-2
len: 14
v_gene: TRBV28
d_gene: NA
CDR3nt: TGTGCCAGCAGTTTATCGGGACGATCGTATGGCTACACCTTC
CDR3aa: CASSLSGRSYGYTF

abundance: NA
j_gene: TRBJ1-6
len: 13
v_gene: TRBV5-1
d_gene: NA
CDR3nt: TGCGCCAGCAGCTCTGGACAGAATTCACCCCTCCACTTT
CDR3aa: CASSSGQNSPLHF

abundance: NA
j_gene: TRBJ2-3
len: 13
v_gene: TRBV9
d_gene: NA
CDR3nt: TGTGCCAGCAGCGTAACGCCCACAGATACGCAGTATTTT
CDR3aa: CASSVTPTDTQYF

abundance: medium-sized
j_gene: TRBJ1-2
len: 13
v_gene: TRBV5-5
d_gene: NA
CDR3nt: TGTGCCAGCAGCTTGGGAGGGTTAGGCGGCTACACCTTC
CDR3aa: CASSLGGLGGYTF

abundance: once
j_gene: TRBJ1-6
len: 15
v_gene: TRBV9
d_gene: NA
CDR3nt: TGTGCCCGCAGCGTAGGGGGGGAGGGTAATTCACCCCTCCACTTT
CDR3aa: CARSVGGEGNSPLHF

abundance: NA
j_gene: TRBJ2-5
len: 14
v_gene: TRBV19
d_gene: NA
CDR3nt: TGTGCCAGTAGTCTCGTGGGACCCCGGCAGACCCAGTACTTC
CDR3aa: CASSLVGPRQTQYF

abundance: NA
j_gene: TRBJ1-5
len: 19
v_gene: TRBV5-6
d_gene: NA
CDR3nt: TGTGCCAGCAGCTTGGCCAGCGGGGGCCGACTTCCTAGCAATCAGCCCCAGCATTTT
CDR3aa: CASSLASGGRLPSNQPQHF

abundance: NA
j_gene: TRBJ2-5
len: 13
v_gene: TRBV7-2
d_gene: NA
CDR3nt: TGTGCCAGCAGCTTAGCTTGGGCGGCGGCTCAGTACTTC
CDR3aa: CASSLAWAAAQYF

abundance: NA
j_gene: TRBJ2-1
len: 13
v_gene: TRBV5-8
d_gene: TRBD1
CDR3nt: TGTGCCAGCAGCGAGGACAGGGTGCGGGAGCAGTTCTTC
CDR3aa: CASSEDRVREQFF

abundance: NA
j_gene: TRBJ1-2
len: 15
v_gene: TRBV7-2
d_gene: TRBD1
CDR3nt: TGTGCCAGCAGCTTAGAGGGACAGCGCAGCTATGGCTACACCTTC
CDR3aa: CASSLEGQRSYGYTF

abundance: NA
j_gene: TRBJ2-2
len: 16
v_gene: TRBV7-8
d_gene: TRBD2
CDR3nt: TGTGCCAGCAGCCTTAGCGGGGGGGCACGGAGCGGGGAGCTGTTTTTT
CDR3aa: CASSLSGGARSGELFF

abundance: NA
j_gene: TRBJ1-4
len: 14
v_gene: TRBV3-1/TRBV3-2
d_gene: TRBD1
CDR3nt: TGTGCCAGCAGCCCTTGGGACAGTGGTGAAAAACTGTTTTTT
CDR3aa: CASSPWDSGEKLFF